This TCR beta chain was found in a study of patients and donors after allogeneic stem cell transplantation. Trimming left V 4 bases short and J 8 bases short, with 16 bases between. Looked up from germline, CDR1 is SGHRS and CDR2 is YFSETQ. This CDR3 is built from 14 residues. MiXCR, applied by TCRdb to the RT-PCR reads, yields one record per CDR3 protein. The sample includes 20,000 or so distinct CDR3 sequences, approximately 43% of them seen just once. The receptor was isolated from a human donor who was either an allogeneic HSCT recipient or a stem cell or donor lymphocyte infusion donor (not recorded which). It is not recorded whose cells these are; they may come from a transplant donor. The chain employs TRBV5-1 and TRBJ2-1; possibly TRBD2 for D (6 bases). Sequences were obtained from blood, either unsorted or a sorted T cell fraction (not recorded which). CDR3 nucleotides: TGCGCCAGCAGCCCCTGGGAGGAGAGCGATGAGCAGTTCTTC. Translated: CASSPWEESDEQFF.